This TCR beta chain derives from a study of monozygotic twins with inflammatory bowel disease. Study-level findings and limits: On the inverse Simpson index, IBD patients scored lower for TCRbeta diversity than healthy co-twins. Immunosuppressive treatment differences may have increased patient repertoire variability.

TCRdb re-called the 5' RACE reads, yielding one record per CDR3 amino acid sequence without DNA. Its table lists about 150,000 distinct CDR3 sequences. As to this clonotype: Its specificity is unknown.

Material: blood. The receptor was derived from a human donor with ulcerative colitis or Crohn's disease, or a healthy co-twin of an affected twin (not recorded which).

The CDR3 here is CAWRESGRTAQYF. The chain joins TRBV30 to TRBJ2-3; TCRdb designates TRBD1, a call that cannot be tested without DNA. Germline CDR1 GTSNPN, CDR2 SVGIG (reference sequence). This CDR3 region has 13 residues.